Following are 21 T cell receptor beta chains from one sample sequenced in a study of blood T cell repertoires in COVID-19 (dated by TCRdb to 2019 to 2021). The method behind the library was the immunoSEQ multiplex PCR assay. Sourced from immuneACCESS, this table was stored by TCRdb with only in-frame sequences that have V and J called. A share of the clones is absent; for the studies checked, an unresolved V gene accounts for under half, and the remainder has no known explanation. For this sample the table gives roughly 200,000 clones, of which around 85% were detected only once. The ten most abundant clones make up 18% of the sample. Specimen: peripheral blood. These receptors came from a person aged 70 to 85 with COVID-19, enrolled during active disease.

As DNA, the CDR3 is TGTGCCAGCAGCCAGACTAGCGGGAGGTCGAACACCGGGGAGCTGTTTTTT. Translated: CASSQTSGRSNTGELFF. This chain uses TRBV3-1 (or the pseudogene TRBV3-2) with TRBJ2-2; 13 positions agree with TRBD2. From germline, CDR1 is LGHDT and CDR2 YNNKEL (reference sequence). The CDR3 has 17 amino acids. The V gene end was trimmed by 3 bases and the J gene end by 0 bases; junction bases not matched to a gene: 1.

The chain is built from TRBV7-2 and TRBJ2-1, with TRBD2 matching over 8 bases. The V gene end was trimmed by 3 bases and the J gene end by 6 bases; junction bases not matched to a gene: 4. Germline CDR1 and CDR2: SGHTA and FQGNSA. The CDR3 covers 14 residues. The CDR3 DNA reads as TGTGCCAGCAGCTTTCGCGGGGGGCTCAATGAGCAGTTCTTC. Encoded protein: CASSFRGGLNEQFF.

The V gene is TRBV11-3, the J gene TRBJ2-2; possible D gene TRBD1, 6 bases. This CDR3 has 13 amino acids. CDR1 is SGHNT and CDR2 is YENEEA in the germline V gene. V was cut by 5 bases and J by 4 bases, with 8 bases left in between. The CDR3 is CASSQTGTGELFF. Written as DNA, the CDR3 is TGTGCCAGCAGCCAGACAGGCACCGGGGAGCTGTTTTTT.

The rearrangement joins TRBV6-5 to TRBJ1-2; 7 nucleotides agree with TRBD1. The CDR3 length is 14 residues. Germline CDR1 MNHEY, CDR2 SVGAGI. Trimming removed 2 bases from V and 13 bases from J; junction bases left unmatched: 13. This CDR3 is CASSYTYDREACTF. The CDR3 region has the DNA TGTGCCAGCAGTTACACCTATGACAGGGAAGCTTGCACCTTC.

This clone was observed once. The CDR3 coding sequence is TGCAGCGTTCCCGGACAGGGGGCGTCCAAAAACATTCAGTACTTC. Residues: CSVPGQGASKNIQYF. V is TRBV29-1 and J is TRBJ2-4; 11 bases are shared with TRBD1. Germline CDR1 reads SQVTM; CDR2 reads ANQGSEA. This CDR3 is built from 15 residues. The trim removed 5 bases at V and 2 bases at J, leaving 5 bases unmatched.

In DNA form, the CDR3 reads TGTGCCAGTACTAGCGGGTGGGCCGGGGAGCTGTTTTTT. Translating it yields CASTSGWAGELFF. The chain has TRBV19 and TRBJ2-2; 8 bases match TRBD2. This CDR3 contains 13 residues. J lost 6 bases, V lost 7 bases, and 4 bases had no gene match. Per the germline V gene, CDR1 is LNHDA and CDR2 is SQIVND (reference sequence). The whole variable domain, remainder taken from reference TRBV19 and TRBJ2-2, is DGGITQSPKYLFRKEGQNVTLSCEQNLNHDAMYWYRQDPGQGLRLIYYSQIVNDFQKGDIAEGYSVSREKKESFPLTVTSAQKNPTAFYLCASTSGWAGELFFGEGSRLTVL.

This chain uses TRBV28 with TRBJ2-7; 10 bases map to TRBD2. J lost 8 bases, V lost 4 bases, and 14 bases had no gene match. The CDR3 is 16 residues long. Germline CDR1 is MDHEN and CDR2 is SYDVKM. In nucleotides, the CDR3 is TGTGCCAGCAGTTCACCCCCCGAGGGACTAGCGATCAAGCAGTACTTC. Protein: CASSSPPEGLAIKQYF.

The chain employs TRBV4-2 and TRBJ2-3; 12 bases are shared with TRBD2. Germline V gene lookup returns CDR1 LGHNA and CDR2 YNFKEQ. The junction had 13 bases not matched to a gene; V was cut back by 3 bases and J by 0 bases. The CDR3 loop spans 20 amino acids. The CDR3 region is CASSHSLGLAGRASTDTQYF. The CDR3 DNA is TGTGCCAGCAGCCATTCCTTGGGACTAGCGGGTCGTGCTAGCACAGATACGCAGTATTTT.

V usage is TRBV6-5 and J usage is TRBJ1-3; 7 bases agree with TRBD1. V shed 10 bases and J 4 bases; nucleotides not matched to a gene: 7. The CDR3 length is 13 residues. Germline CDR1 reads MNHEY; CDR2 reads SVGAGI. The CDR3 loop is CATLDRDGNTIYF. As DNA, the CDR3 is TGTGCCACCTTAGACAGGGACGGAAACACCATATATTTT.

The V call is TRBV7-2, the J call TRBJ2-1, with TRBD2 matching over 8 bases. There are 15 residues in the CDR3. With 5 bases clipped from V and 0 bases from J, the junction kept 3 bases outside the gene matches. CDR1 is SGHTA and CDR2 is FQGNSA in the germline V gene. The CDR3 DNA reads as TGTGCCAGCAGCGCCAGCGGGAGCTCCTACAATGAGCAGTTCTTC. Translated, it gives CASSASGSSYNEQFF.

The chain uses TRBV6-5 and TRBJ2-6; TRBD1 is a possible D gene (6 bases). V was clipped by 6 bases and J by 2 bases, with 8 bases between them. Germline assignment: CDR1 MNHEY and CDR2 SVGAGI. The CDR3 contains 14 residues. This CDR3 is CASRTGTGANVLTF. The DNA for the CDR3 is TGTGCCAGCAGAACAGGGACTGGGGCCAACGTCCTGACTTTC.

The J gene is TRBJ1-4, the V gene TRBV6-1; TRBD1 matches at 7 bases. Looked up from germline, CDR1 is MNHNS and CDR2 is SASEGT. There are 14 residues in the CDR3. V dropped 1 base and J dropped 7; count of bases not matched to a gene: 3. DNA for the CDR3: TGTGCCAGCAGTGAAGGACAGGGAGGTGAAAAACTGTTTTTT. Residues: CASSEGQGGEKLFF.

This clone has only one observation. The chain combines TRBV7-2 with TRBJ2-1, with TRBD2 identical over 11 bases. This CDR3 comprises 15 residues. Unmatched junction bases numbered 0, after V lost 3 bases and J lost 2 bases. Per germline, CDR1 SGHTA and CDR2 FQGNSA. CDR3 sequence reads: CASSFSGGAYNEQFF. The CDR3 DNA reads TGTGCCAGCAGCTTTAGCGGGGGGGCCTACAATGAGCAGTTCTTC.

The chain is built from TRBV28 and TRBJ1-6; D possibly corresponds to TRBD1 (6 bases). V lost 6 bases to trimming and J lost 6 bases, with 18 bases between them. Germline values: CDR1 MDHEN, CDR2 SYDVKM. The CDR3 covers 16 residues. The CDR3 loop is CASSSGGGTFNSPLHF. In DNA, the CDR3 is TGTGCCAGCAGCTCCGGGGGGGGCACCTTTAATTCACCCCTCCACTTT.

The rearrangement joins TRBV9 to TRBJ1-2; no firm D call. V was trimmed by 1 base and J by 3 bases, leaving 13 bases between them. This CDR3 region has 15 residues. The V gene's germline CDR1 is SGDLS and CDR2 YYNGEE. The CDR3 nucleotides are TGTGCCAGCAGCGTATACGCCACTCCTCACTATGGCTACACCTTC. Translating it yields CASSVYATPHYGYTF.

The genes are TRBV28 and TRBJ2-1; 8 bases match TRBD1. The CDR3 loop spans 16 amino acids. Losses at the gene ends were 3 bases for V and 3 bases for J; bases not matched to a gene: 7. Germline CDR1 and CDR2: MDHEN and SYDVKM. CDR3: CASSFRTGTVYNEQFF. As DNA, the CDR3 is TGTGCCAGCAGTTTTCGGACAGGGACGGTCTACAATGAGCAGTTCTTC.

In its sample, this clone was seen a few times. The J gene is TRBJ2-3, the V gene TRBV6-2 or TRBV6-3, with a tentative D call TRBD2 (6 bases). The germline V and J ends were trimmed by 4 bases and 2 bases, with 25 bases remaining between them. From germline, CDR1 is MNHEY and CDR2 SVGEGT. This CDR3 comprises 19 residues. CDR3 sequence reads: CASSSQRSRLGVYTDTQYF. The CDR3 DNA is TGTGCCAGCAGTTCCCAGCGCTCGCGACTAGGGGTTTACACAGATACGCAGTATTTT.

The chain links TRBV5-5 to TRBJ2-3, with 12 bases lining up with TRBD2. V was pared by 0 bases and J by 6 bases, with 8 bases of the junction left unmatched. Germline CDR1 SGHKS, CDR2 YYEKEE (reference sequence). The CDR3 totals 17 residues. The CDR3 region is CASSLGTTSGGGDTQYF. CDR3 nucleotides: TGTGCCAGCAGCTTGGGCACGACTAGCGGGGGCGGTGATACGCAGTATTTT.

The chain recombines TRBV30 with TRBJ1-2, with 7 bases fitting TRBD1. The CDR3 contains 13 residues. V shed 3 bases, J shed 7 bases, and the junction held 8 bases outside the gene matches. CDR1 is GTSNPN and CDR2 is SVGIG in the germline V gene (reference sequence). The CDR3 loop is CAWSATGDGGYTF. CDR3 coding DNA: TGTGCCTGGAGCGCTACAGGGGATGGTGGCTACACCTTC.

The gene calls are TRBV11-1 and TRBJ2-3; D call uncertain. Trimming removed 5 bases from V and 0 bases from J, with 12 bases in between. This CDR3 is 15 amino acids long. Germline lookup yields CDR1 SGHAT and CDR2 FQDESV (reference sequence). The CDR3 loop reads CASSRNRLSTDTQYF. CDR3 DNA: TGTGCCAGCAGCCGCAACCGACTTAGCACAGATACGCAGTATTTT.

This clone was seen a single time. The CDR3 region has the DNA TGTGCCACCAGTGAAAGGACAGGGGCTAAAGAGACCCAGTACTTC. Protein: CATSERTGAKETQYF. This chain joins TRBV24-1 and TRBJ2-5, with TRBD1 identical over 9 bases. Germline V gene data show CDR1 as KGHDR and CDR2 as SFDVKD. The CDR3 sequence is 15 residues long. Trimming cost V 4 bases and J 3 bases; bases outside gene matches: 5.